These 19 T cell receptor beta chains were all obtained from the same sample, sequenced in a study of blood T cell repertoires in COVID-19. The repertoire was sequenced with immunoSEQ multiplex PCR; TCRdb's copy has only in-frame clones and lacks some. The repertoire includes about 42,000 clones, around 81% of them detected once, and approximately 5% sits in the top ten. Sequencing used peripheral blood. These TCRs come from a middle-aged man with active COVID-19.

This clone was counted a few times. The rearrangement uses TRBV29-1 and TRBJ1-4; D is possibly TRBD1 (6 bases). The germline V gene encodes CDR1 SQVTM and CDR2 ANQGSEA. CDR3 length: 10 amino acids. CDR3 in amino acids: CRRQDPLLFF. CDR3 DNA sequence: TGCAGGCGACAGGACCCCCTATTGTTTTTT.

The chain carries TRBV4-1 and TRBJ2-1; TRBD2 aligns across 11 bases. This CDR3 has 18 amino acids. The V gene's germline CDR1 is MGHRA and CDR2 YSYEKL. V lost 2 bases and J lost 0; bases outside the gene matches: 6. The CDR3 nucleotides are TGCGCCAGCAGCCAACCTGGGACTAGCGGTAGCTCCTACAATGAGCAGTTCTTC. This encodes CASSQPGTSGSSYNEQFF.

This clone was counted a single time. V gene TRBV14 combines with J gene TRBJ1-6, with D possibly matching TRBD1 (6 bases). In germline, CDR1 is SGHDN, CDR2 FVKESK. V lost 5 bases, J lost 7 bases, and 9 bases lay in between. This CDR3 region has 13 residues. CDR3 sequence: CASSFGQNSPLHF. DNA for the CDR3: TGTGCCAGCAGCTTTGGACAGAATTCACCCCTCCACTTT. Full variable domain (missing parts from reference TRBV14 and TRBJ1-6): EAGVTQFPSHSVIEKGQTVTLRCDPISGHDNLYWYRRVMGKEIKFLLHFVKESKQDESGMPNNRFLAERTGGTYSTLKVQPAELEDSGVYFCASSFGQNSPLHFGNGTRLTVT.

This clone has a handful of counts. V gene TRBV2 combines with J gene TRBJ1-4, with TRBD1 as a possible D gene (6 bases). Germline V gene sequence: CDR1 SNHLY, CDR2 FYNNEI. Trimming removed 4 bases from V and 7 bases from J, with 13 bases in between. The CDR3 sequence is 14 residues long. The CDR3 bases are TGTGCCAGCAGTGCGGACAGCAACCTTGAAAAACTGTTTTTT. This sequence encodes CASSADSNLEKLFF.

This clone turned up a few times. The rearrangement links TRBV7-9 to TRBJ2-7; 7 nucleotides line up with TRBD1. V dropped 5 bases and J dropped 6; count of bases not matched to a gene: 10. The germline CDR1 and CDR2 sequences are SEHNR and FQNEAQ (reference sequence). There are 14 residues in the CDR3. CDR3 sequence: CASSTTDRTGEQYF. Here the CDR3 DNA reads TGTGCCAGCAGCACGACGGACAGGACAGGCGAGCAGTACTTC.

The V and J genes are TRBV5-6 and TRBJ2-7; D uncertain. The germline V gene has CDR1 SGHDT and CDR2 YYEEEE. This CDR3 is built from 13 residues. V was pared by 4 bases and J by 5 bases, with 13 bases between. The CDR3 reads CASSNYAVDEQYF. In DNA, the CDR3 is TGTGCCAGCAGCAACTACGCCGTGGACGAGCAGTACTTC.

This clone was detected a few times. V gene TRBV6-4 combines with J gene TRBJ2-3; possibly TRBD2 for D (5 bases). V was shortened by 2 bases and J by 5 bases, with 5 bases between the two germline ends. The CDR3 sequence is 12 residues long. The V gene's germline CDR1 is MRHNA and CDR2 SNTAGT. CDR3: CASSDREDTQYF. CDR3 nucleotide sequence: TGTGCCAGCAGTGACCGGGAAGATACGCAGTATTTT.

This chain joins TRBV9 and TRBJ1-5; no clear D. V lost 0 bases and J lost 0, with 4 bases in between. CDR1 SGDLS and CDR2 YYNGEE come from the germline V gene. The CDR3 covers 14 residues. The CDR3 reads CASSVDSSNQPQHF. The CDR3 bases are TGTGCCAGCAGCGTAGACAGTAGCAATCAGCCCCAGCATTTT.

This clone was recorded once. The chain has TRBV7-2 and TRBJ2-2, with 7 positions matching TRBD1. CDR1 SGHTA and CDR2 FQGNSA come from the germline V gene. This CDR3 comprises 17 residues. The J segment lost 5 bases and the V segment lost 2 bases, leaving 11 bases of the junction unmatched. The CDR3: CASSLFPGQSATGELFF. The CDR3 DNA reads TGTGCCAGCAGCTTATTCCCGGGACAGTCCGCTACCGGGGAGCTGTTTTTT.

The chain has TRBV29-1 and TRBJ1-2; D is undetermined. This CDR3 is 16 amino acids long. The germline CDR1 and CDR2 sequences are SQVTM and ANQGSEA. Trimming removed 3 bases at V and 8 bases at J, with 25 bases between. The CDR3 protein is CSVDGVSGKASGGYTF. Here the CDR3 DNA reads TGCAGCGTTGATGGGGTATCGGGGAAGGCGAGCGGAGGCTACACCTTC.

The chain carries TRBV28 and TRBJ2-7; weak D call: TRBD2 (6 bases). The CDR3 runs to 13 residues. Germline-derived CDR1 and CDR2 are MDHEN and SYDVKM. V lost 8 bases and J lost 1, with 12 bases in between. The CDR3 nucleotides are TGTGCCAGCGCCAACGGGGGATCCTACGAGCAGTACTTC. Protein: CASANGGSYEQYF.

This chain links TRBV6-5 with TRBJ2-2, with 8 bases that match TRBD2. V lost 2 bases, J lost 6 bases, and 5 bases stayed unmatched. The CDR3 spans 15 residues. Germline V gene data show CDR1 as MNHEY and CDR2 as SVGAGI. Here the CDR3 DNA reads TGTGCCAGCAGTTACGGAAGCGGGAGTGCCGGGGAGCTGTTTTTT. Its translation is CASSYGSGSAGELFF.

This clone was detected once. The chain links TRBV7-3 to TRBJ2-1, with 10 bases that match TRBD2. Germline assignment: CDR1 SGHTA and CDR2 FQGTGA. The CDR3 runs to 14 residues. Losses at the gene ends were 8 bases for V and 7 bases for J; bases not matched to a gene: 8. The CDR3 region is CASGPLAGYNEQFF. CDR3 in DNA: TGTGCCAGCGGACCACTAGCGGGATATAATGAGCAGTTCTTC.

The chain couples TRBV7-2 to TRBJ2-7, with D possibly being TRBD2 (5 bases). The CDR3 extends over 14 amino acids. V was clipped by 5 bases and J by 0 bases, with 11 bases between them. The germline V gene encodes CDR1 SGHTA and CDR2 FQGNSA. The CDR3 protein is CASSPLGSSYEQYF. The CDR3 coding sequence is TGTGCCAGCAGCCCTCTAGGGAGCTCCTACGAGCAGTACTTC.

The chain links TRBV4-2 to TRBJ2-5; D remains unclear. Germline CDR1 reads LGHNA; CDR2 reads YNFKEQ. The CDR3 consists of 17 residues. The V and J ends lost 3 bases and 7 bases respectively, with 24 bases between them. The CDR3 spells CASSQELLAVQYGTQYF. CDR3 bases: TGTGCCAGCAGCCAGGAACTTCTCGCCGTACAGTATGGGACCCAGTACTTC.

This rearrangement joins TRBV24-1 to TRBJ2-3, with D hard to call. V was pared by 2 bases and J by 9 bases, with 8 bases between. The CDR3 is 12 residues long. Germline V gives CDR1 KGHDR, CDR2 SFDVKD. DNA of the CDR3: TGTGCCACCAGTGATTATGAGCGCACGCAGTATTTT. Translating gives CATSDYERTQYF.

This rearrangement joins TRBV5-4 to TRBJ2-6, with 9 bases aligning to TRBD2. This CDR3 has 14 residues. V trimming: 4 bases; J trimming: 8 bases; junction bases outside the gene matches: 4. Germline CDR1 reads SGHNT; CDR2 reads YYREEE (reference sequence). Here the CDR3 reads CASSLSGRTNVLTF. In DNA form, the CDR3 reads TGTGCCAGCAGCCTTAGCGGGAGAACCAACGTCCTGACTTTC. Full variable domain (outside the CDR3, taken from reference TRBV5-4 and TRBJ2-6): ETGVTQSPTHLIKTRGQQVTLRCSSQSGHNTVSWYQQALGQGPQFIFQYYREEENGRGNFPPRFSGLQFPNYSSELNVNALELDDSALYLCASSLSGRTNVLTFGAGSRLTVL.

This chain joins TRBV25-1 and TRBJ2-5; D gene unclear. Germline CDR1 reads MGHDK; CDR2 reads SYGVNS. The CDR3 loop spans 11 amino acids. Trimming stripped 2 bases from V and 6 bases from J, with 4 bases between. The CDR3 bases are TGTGCCAGCAGTGAAGGCAAGACCCAGTACTTC. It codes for CASSEGKTQYF.

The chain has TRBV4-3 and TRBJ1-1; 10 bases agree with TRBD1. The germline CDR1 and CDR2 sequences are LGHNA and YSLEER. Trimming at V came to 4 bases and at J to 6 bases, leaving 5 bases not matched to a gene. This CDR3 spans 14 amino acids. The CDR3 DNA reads TGCGCCAGCAGCCGGGACAGGGGAGGTTCTGAAGCTTTCTTT. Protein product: CASSRDRGGSEAFF.